These 8 T cell receptor beta chains came from one sample sequenced in a study of cytomegalovirus exposure and HLA in healthy donors (TCRdb year 2017). Receptor libraries were prepared by the immunoSEQ multiplex PCR assay. A mixture of 60 forward primers for TCR Vbeta segments and 13 reverse primers for TCR Jbeta segments was used in the multiplex PCR. The table comes from immuneACCESS by way of TCRdb, which keeps in-frame sequences with V and J called. Part of the clones is missing from these tables; in studies checked, under half for an unresolved V gene and the rest for unknown reasons. The sample records 110,000 to 150,000 clones, approximately 80% of which are singletons. The ten most abundant clones make up roughly 4.5% of the sample. Sequences were obtained from PBMCs. These TCRs come from a middle-aged man in good health and CMV-seropositive.

The table lists this clone with a count of one. The rearrangement uses TRBV7-8 and TRBJ2-1; D is perhaps TRBD1 (6 bases). Germline CDR1 is SGHVS and CDR2 is FQNEAQ. Between the trimmed V and J ends, which lost 5 bases and 6 bases, there was a span of 20 bases. CDR3 length equals 16 residues. CDR3 nucleotides: TGTGCCAGCAGCATGATAGGCAGGGGACGGTTCAATGAGCAGTTCTTC. This gives the protein CASSMIGRGRFNEQFF.

The gene calls are TRBV7-9 and TRBJ2-7, with 7 bases matching TRBD1. In germline, CDR1 is SEHNR, CDR2 FQNEAQ (reference sequence). The CDR3 sequence is 15 residues long. With 5 bases clipped from V and 5 bases from J, the junction kept 12 bases outside the gene matches. CDR3 sequence: CASSPWDRLGDEQYF. The CDR3 DNA is TGTGCCAGCAGCCCCTGGGACAGACTCGGGGACGAGCAGTACTTC.

The rearrangement joins TRBV19 to TRBJ2-1, with D maybe TRBD2 (6 bases). Trimming stripped 7 bases from V and 3 bases from J, with 13 bases between. This CDR3 spans 14 amino acids. Germline CDR1 LNHDA, CDR2 SQIVND (reference sequence). In nucleotides, the CDR3 is TGTGCCAGTATAGGGCGGGACCGCTACAATGAGCAGTTCTTC. It specifies CASIGRDRYNEQFF. The full variable domain, completed using reference TRBV19 and TRBJ2-1, is DGGITQSPKYLFRKEGQNVTLSCEQNLNHDAMYWYRQDPGQGLRLIYYSQIVNDFQKGDIAEGYSVSREKKESFPLTVTSAQKNPTAFYLCASIGRDRYNEQFFGPGTRLTVL.

The gene calls are TRBV2 and TRBJ2-5, with 8 positions matching TRBD2. Germline V gene data show CDR1 as SNHLY and CDR2 as FYNNEI. The CDR3 consists of 15 residues. With V trimmed by 8 bases and J by 5 bases, 13 bases remained unmatched. CDR3 region: CASALRGAGVETQYF. As DNA, the CDR3 is TGTGCCAGCGCCCTTAGGGGAGCGGGGGTGGAGACCCAGTACTTC.

V and J are TRBV9 and TRBJ1-2; 9 positions match TRBD1. The CDR3 is made up of 18 amino acids. Germline CDR1 and CDR2: SGDLS and YYNGEE. Trimming at V came to 0 bases and at J to 4 bases, leaving 13 bases not matched to a gene. The CDR3 loop is CASSVASTGGFSVYGYTF. CDR3 nucleotides: TGTGCCAGCAGCGTAGCTTCGACAGGGGGTTTTTCAGTCTATGGCTACACCTTC. Full variable domain (outside the CDR3, taken from reference TRBV9 and TRBJ1-2): DSGVTQTPKHLITATGQRVTLRCSPRSGDLSVYWYQQSLDQGLQFLIQYYNGEERAKGNILERFSAQQFPDLHSELNLSSLELGDSALYFCASSVASTGGFSVYGYTFGSGTRLTVV.

The rearrangement joins TRBV29-1 to TRBJ1-1; 7 bases are a match to TRBD1. V lost 0 bases to trimming and J lost 13 bases; unmatched junction nucleotides: 17. This CDR3 is built from 15 residues. Germline assignment: CDR1 SQVTM and CDR2 ANQGSEA. For the CDR3, the DNA is TGCAGCGTTGAAGATCCCAGGGGGGACTCAGAGGCGGTTTTCTTT. This gives the protein CSVEDPRGDSEAVFF.

The chain employs TRBV9 and TRBJ2-1; no reliable D call. This CDR3 is 15 amino acids long. Germline CDR1 and CDR2: SGDLS and YYNGEE. The V end lost 0 bases, the J end lost 9 bases, and 16 bases lay between the germline ends. The CDR3, as DNA: TGTGCCAGCAGCGTAGGATCGGGTCGATGGGTTGAGCAGTTCTTC. Residues: CASSVGSGRWVEQFF.

This chain connects TRBV6-5 to TRBJ2-7; 7 bases match TRBD2. V shed 0 bases and J 2 bases; nucleotides not matched to a gene: 7. Germline values: CDR1 MNHEY, CDR2 SVGAGI. The CDR3 covers 16 residues. The chain's CDR3 is CASSYSILAATYEQYF. DNA of the CDR3: TGTGCCAGCAGTTACTCGATCCTAGCGGCCACCTACGAGCAGTACTTC.